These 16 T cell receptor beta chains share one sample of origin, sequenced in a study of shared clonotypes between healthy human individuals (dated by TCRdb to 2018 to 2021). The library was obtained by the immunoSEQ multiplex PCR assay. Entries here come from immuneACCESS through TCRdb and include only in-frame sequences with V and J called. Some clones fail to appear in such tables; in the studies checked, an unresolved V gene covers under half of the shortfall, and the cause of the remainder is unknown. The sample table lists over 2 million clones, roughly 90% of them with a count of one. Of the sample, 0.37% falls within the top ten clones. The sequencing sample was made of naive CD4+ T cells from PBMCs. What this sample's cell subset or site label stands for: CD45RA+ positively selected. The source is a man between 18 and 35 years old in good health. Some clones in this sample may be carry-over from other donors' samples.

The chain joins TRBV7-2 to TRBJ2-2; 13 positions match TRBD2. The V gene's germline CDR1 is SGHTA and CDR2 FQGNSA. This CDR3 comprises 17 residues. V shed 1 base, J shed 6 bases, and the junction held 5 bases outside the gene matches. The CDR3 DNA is TGTGCCAGCAGCTTAGGGACTAGCGGGAGTAGGTCCGGGGAGCTGTTTTTT. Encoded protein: CASSLGTSGSRSGELFF.

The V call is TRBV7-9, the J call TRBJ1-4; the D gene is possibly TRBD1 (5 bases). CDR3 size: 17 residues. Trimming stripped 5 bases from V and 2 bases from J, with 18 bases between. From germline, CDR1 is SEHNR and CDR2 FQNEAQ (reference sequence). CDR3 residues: CASSRGVAGGTNEKLFF. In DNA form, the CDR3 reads TGTGCCAGCAGCCGTGGGGTCGCTGGGGGTACTAATGAAAAACTGTTTTTT.

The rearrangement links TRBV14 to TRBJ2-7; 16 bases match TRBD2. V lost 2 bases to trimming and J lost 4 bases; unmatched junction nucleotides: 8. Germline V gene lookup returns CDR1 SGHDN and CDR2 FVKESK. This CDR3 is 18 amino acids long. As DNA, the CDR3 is TGTGCCAGCAGCCAAAGGGAGGGACTAGCGGGAGGGCCGTACGAGCAGTACTTC. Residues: CASSQREGLAGGPYEQYF.

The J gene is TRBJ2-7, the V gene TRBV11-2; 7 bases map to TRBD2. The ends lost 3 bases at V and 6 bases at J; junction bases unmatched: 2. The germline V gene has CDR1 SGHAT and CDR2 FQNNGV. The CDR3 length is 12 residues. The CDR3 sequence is CASSLGGVEQYF. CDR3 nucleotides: TGTGCCAGCAGCTTGGGAGGGGTCGAGCAGTACTTC.

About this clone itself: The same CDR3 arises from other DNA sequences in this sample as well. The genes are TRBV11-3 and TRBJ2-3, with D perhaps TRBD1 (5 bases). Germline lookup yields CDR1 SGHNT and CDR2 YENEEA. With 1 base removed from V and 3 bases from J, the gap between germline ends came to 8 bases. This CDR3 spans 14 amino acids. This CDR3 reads CASSLGGRTDTQYF. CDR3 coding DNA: TGTGCCAGCAGCTTAGGGGGCCGTACAGATACGCAGTATTTT.

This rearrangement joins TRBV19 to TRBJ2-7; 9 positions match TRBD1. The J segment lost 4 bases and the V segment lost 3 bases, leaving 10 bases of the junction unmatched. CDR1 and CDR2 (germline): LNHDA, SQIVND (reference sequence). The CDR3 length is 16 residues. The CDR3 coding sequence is TGTGCCAGTAGTATGCCGAGGACAGGGGCATCGTACGAGCAGTACTTC. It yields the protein CASSMPRTGASYEQYF. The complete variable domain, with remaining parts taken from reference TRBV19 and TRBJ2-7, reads DGGITQSPKYLFRKEGQNVTLSCEQNLNHDAMYWYRQDPGQGLRLIYYSQIVNDFQKGDIAEGYSVSREKKESFPLTVTSAQKNPTAFYLCASSMPRTGASYEQYFGPGTRLTVT.

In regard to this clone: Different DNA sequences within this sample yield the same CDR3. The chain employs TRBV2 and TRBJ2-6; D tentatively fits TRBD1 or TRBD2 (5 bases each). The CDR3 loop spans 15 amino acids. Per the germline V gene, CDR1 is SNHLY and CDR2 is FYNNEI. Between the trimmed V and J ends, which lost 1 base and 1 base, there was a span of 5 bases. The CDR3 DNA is TGTGCCAGCAGTGAAGGGGGGTCTGGGGCCAACGTCCTGACTTTC. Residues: CASSEGGSGANVLTF.

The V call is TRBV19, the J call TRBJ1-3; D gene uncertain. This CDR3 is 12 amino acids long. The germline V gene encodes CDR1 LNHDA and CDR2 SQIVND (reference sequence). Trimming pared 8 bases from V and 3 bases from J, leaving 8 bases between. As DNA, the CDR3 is TGTGCCAGTGATAACAATGGAAACACCATATATTTT. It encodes CASDNNGNTIYF.

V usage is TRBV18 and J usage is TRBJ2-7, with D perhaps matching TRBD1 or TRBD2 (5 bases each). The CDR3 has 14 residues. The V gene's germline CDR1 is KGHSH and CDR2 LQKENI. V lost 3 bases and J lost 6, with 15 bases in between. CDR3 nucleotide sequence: TGTGCCAGCTCACCGGGGACGGAGAATACCGAGCAGTACTTC. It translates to CASSPGTENTEQYF.

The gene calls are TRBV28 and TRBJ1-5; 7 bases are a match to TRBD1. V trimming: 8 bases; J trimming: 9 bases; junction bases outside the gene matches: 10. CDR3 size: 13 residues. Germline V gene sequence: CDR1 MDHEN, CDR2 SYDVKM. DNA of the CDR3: TGTGCCAGCGTCGGACAGGCCGTTGGGCCCCAGCATTTT. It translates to CASVGQAVGPQHF.

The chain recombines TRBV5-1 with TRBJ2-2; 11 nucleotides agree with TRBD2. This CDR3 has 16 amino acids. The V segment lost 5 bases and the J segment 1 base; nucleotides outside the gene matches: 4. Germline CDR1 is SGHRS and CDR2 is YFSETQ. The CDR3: CASRSTSGRNTGELFF. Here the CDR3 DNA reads TGCGCCAGCAGGTCAACTAGCGGGAGGAACACCGGGGAGCTGTTTTTT.

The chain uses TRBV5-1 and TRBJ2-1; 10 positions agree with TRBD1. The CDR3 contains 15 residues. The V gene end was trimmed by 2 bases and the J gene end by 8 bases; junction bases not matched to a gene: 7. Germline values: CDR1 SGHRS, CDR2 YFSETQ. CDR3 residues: CASSLDRGLGDEQFF. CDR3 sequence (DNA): TGCGCCAGCAGCTTAGACAGGGGGCTGGGCGATGAGCAGTTCTTC. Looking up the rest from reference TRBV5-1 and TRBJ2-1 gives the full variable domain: KAGVTQTPRYLIKTRGQQVTLSCSPISGHRSVSWYQQTPGQGLQFLFEYFSETQRNKGNFPGRFSGRQFSNSRSEMNVSTLELGDSALYLCASSLDRGLGDEQFFGPGTRLTVL.

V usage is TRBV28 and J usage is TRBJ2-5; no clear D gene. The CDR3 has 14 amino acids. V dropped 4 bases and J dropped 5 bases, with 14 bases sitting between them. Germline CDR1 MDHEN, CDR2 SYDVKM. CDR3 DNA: TGTGCCAGCAGTTCACCCCCCGTCAAGGAGACCCAGTACTTC. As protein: CASSSPPVKETQYF.

CDR3 nucleotide sequence: TGCAGCGTTACTTCCGGGACTGGAGATGAAAAACTGTTTTTT. The encoded protein is CSVTSGTGDEKLFF. This chain connects TRBV29-1 to TRBJ1-4, with D possibly being TRBD1 (5 bases). Trimming stripped 5 bases from V and 6 bases from J, with 16 bases between. CDR3 length: 14 residues. Germline CDR1 reads SQVTM; CDR2 reads ANQGSEA.

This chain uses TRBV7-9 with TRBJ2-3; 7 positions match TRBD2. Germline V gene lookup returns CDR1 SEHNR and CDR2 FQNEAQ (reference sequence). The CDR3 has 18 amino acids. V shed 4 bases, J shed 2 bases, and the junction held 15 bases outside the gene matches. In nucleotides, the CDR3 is TGTGCCAGCAGCTCGTACCAGGGACTACTTCGGAACACAGATACGCAGTATTTT. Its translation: CASSSYQGLLRNTDTQYF.

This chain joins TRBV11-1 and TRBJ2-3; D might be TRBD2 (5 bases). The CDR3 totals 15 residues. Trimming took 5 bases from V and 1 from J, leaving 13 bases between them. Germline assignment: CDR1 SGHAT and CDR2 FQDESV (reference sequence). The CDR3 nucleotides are TGTGCCAGCAGCCCTTTCCTAGCCCGCACAGATACGCAGTATTTT. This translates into CASSPFLARTDTQYF.